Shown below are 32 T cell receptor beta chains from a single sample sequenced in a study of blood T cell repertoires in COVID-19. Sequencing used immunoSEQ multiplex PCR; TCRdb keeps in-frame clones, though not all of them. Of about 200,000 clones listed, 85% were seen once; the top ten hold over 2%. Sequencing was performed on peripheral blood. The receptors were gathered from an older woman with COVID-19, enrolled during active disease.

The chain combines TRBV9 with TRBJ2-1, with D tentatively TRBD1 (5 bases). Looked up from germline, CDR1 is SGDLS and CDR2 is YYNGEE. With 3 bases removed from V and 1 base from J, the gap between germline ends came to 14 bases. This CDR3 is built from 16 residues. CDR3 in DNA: TGTGCCAGCAGCGAAAGGGGCCTCCGGTCCTACAATGAGCAGTTCTTC. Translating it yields CASSERGLRSYNEQFF.

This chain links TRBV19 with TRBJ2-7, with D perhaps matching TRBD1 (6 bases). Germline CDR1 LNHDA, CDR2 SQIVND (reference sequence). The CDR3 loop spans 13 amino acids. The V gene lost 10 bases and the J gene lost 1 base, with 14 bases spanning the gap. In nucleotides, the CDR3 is TGTGCCAACCCCCCGGACAGATCCTACGAGCAGTACTTC. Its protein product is CANPPDRSYEQYF.

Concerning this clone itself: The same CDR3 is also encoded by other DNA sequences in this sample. CDR3 bases: TGTGCCAGCTCACCACCGCAGGGATCTAACTATGGCTACACCTTC. It encodes CASSPPQGSNYGYTF. V gene TRBV18 combines with J gene TRBJ1-2, with a tentative D call TRBD1 (5 bases). The germline V gene has CDR1 KGHSH and CDR2 LQKENI. V gave up 0 bases and J gave up 0 bases, with 8 bases separating them. The CDR3 has 15 residues.

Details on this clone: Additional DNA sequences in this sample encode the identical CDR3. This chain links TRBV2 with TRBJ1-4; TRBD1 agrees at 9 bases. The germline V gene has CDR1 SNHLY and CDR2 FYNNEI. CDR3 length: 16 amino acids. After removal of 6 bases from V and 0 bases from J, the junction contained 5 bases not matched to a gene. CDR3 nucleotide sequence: TGTGCCAGCAGCCCGGACAGGGGCGCAACTAATGAAAAACTGTTTTTT. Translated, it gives CASSPDRGATNEKLFF.

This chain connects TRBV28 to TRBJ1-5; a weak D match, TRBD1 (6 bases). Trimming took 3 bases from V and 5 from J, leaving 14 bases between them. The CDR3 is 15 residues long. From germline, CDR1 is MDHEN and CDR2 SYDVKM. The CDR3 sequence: CASSFLGQTYQPQHF. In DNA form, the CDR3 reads TGTGCCAGCAGTTTCCTTGGACAGACATATCAGCCCCAGCATTTT.

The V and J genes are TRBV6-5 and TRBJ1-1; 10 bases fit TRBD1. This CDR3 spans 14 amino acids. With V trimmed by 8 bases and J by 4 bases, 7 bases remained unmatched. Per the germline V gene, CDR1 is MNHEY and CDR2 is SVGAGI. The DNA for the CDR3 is TGTGCCAGCGTCGTTGGGACAGGGGCCACTGAAGCTTTCTTT. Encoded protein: CASVVGTGATEAFF.

The CDR3 loop reads CASALGSGRSSYEQYF. CDR3 DNA: TGTGCCAGTGCGTTGGGTAGCGGGAGGTCTTCCTACGAGCAGTACTTC. This rearrangement joins TRBV19 to TRBJ2-7; 10 bases line up with TRBD2. This CDR3 contains 16 residues. Germline CDR1 LNHDA, CDR2 SQIVND (reference sequence). The V segment lost 8 bases and the J segment 1 base; nucleotides outside the gene matches: 11.

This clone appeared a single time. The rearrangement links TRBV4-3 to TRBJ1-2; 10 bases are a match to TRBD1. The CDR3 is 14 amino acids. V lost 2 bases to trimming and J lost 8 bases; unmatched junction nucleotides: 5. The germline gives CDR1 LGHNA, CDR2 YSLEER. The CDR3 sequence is CASSQLGQGGGYTF. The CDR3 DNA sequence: TGCGCCAGCAGCCAACTCGGACAGGGGGGCGGCTACACCTTC.

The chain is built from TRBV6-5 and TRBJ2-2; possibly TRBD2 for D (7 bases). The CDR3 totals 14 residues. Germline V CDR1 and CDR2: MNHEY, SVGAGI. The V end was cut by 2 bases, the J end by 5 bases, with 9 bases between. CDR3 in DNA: TGTGCCAGCAGTTACAGGGGGGGGACCGGGGAGCTGTTTTTT. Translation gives CASSYRGGTGELFF.

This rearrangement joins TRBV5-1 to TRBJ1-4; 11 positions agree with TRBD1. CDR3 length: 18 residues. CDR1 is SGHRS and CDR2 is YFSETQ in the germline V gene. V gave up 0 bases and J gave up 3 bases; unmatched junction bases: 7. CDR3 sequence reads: CASSLGTGGPPANEKLFF. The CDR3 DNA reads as TGCGCCAGCAGCTTGGGGACAGGGGGCCCCCCGGCTAATGAAAAACTGTTTTTT.

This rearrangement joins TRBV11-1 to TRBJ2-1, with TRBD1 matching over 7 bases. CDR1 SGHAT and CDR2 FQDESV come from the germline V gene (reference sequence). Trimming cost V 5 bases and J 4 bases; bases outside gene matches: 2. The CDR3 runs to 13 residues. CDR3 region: CASSMGQYNEQFF. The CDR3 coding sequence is TGTGCCAGCAGCATGGGACAGTACAATGAGCAGTTCTTC.

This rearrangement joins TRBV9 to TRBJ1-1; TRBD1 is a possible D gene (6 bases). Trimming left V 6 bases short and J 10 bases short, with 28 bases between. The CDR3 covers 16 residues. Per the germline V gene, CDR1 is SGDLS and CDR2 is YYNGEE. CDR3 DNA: TGTGCCAGCACCCTAGGACGGGACATCAATCTAAAGGGAGCTTTCTTT. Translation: CASTLGRDINLKGAFF.

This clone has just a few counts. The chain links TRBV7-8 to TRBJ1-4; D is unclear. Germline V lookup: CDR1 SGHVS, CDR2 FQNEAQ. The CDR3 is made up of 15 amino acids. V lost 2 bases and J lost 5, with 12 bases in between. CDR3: CASSLNRGWNEKLFF. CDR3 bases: TGTGCCAGCAGCTTAAATCGGGGTTGGAATGAAAAACTGTTTTTT.

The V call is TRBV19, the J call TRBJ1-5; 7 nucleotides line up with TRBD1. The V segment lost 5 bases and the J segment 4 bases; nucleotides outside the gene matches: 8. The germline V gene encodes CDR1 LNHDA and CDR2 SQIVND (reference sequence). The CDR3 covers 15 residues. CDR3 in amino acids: CASSGGTALNQPQHF. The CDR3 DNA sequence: TGTGCCAGTAGTGGGGGGACAGCCTTAAATCAGCCCCAGCATTTT.

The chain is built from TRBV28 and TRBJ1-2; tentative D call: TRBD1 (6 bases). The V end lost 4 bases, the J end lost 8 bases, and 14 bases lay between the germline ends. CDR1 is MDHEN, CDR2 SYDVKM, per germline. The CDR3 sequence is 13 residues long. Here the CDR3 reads CASSSGQNRGYTF. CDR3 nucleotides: TGTGCCAGCAGTTCTGGACAGAACCGGGGCTACACCTTC.

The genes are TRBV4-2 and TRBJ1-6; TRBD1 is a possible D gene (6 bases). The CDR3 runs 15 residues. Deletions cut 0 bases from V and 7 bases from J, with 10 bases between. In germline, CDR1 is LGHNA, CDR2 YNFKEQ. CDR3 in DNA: TGTGCCAGCAGCCAAGACAGGGGATCGAATTCACCCCTCCACTTT. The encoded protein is CASSQDRGSNSPLHF.

For the CDR3, the DNA is TGTGCCAGCAGCTTAGTACAGGGGGGGGATTCACCCCTCCACTTT. It encodes CASSLVQGGDSPLHF. This sequence joins TRBV11-3 and TRBJ1-6; TRBD1 aligns across 8 bases. The germline gives CDR1 SGHNT, CDR2 YENEEA. This CDR3 is built from 15 residues. V was clipped by 1 base and J by 8 bases; unmatched bases: 4.

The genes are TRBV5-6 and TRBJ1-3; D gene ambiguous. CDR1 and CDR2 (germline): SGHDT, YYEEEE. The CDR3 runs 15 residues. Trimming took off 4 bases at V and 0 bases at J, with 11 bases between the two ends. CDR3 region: CASSLTELSGNTIYF. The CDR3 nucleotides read TGTGCCAGCAGCCTTACAGAACTCTCTGGAAACACCATATATTTT. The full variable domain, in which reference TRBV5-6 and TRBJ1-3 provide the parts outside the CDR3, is DAGVTQSPTHLIKTRGQQVTLRCSPKSGHDTVSWYQQALGQGPQFIFQYYEEEERQRGNFPDRFSGHQFPNYSSELNVNALLLGDSALYLCASSLTELSGNTIYFGEGSWLTVV.

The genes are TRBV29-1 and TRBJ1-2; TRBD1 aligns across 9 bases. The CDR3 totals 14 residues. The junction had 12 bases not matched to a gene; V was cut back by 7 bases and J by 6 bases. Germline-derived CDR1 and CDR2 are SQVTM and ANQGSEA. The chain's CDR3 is CSAGDREAFNGYTF. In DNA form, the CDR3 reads TGCAGCGCTGGGGACAGGGAAGCATTTAATGGCTACACCTTC. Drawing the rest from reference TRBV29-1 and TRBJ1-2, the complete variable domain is SAVISQKPSRDICQRGTSLTIQCQVDSQVTMMFWYRQQPGQSLTLIATANQGSEATYESGFVIDKFPISRPNLTFSTLTVSNMSPEDSSIYLCSAGDREAFNGYTFGSGTRLTVV.

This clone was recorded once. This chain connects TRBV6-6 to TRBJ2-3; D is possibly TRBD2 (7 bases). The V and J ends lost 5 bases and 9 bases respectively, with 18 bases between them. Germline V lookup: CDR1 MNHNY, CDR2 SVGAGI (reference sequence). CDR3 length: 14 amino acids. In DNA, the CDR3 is TGTGCCAGCAGTCGACGAGGGGGGGTGGAAACGCAGTATTTT. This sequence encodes CASSRRGGVETQYF.

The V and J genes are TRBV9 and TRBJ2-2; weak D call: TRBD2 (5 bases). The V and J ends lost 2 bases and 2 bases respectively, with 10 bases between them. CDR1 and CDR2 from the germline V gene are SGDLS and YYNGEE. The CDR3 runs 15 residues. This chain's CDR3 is CASSVEGRNTGELFF. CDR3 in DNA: TGTGCCAGCAGCGTTGAGGGAAGAAACACCGGGGAGCTGTTTTTT.

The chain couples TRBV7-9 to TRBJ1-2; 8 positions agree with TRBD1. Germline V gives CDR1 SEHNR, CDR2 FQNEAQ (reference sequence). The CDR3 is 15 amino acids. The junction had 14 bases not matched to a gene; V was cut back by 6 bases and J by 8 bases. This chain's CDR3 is CASSLSGTGLYGYTF. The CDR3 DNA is TGTGCCAGCAGTTTATCCGGGACAGGCCTGTACGGCTACACCTTC.

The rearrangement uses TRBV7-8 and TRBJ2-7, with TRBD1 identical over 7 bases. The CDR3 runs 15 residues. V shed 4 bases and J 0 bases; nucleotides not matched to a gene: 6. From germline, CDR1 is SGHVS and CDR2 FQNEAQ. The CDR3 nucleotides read TGTGCCAGCAGCTCGGGACAGCTGCTCTCCTACGAGCAGTACTTC. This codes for CASSSGQLLSYEQYF.

CDR3 in amino acids: CASTYHSNQPQHF. The CDR3 DNA is TGTGCCAGCACCTACCATAGCAATCAGCCCCAGCATTTT. The rearrangement uses TRBV6-1 and TRBJ1-5; D not certain. The CDR3 consists of 13 residues. V lost 7 bases and J 0 bases, leaving 7 bases between the germline ends. Per the germline V gene, CDR1 is MNHNS and CDR2 is SASEGT.

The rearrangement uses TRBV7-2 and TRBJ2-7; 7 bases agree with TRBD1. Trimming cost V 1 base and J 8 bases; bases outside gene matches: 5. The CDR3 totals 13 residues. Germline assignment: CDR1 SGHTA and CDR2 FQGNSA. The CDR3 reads CASSLVDRDQQYF. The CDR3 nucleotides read TGTGCCAGCAGCTTAGTCGACAGGGACCAGCAGTACTTC.

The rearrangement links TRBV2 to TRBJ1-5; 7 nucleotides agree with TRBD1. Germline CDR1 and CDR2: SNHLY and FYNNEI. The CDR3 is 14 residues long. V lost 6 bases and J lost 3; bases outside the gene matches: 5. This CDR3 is CASSLDRDNQPQHF. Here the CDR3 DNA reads TGTGCCAGCAGCCTAGACAGGGACAATCAGCCCCAGCATTTT.

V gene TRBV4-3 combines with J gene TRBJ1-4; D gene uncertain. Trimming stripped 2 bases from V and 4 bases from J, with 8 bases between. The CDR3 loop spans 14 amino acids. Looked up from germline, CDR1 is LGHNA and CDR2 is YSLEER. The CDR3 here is CASSQKQHNEKLFF. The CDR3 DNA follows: TGCGCCAGCAGCCAAAAACAGCATAATGAAAAACTGTTTTTT.

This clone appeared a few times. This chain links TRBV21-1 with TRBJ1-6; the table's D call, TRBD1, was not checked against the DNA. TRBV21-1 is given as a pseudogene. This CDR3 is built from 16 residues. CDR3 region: CASSKVEGTGRTPLHF. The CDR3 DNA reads TGTGCCAGCAGCAAAGTTGAGGGGACAGGCAGAACACCCCTCCACTTT.

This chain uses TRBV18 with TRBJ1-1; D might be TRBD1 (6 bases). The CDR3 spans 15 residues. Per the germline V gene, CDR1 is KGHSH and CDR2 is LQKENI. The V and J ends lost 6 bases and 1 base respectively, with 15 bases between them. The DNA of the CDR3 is TGTGCCAGCTCGGACCAGGGGATCCAGAACACTGAAGCTTTCTTT. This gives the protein CASSDQGIQNTEAFF.

The chain's CDR3 is CASSRRPGGGETQYF. DNA for the CDR3: TGTGCCAGCAGCCGGCGCCCGGGGGGAGGGGAGACCCAGTACTTC. The rearrangement joins TRBV5-4 to TRBJ2-5, with 7 bases aligning to TRBD2. The CDR3 is made up of 15 amino acids. V shed 4 bases, J shed 5 bases, and the junction held 11 bases outside the gene matches. Germline CDR1 SGHNT, CDR2 YYREEE (reference sequence).

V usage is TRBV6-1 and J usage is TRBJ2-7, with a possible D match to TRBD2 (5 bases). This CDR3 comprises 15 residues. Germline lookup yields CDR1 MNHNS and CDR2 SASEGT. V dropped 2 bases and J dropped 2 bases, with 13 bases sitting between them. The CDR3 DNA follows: TGTGCCAGCAGTGAAACTACCAGCGGAACCTACGAGCAGTACTTC. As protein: CASSETTSGTYEQYF.

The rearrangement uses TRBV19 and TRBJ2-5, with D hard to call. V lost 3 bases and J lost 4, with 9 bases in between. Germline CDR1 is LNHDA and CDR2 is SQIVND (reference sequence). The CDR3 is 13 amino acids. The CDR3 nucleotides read TGTGCCAGTAGTATTTCACTTATAGAGACCCAGTACTTC. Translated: CASSISLIETQYF.